The clone carrying this T cell receptor beta chain was observed many times. The antigen is undetermined. This specimen belongs to a study of CD8+CD57+ T cells in acquired aplastic anemia. Across the study: An average of about 3.4 ug of DNA was obtained from sorted CD4+ and CD8+ cells. General study points: Overlap between patients and controls comprised roughly 28 CD8+ CDR3 sequences. Simpson's diversity of CD8+ cells was not significantly different in patients compared with controls.

The use of genomic DNA as template underpinned the TCR beta VDJ and CDR3 profiling. TCRdb called the reads again in MiXCR, with one record for every CDR3 protein. The sample holds hundreds of thousands of distinct CDR3 sequences, under 40% seen once. Germline V lookup: CDR1 SGHAT, CDR2 FQNNGV. The CDR3 has 16 amino acids. V lost 0 bases to trimming and J lost 7 bases, with 18 bases between them. Previously, flow cytometry had revealed CD8+CD57+ cell expansion in the patients chosen for sequencing. The cohort consisted entirely of patients having severe acquired aplastic anemia. The sample comprised sorted CD4+, CD8+, or CD8+CD57+ T cells (not recorded which) from PBMCs. This clonotype was sampled from a human donor with aplastic anemia. The chain uses TRBV11-2 and TRBJ1-2; no clear D. The CDR3 sequence is CASSLDLRPPGVGYTF. CDR3 in DNA: TGTGCCAGCAGCTTAGATCTCAGGCCCCCGGGTGTTGGCTACACCTTC.